These 5 T cell receptor beta chains were sequenced from one sample in a study of blood T cell repertoires in COVID-19. Produced via immunoSEQ multiplex PCR; TCRdb's table is partial and in-frame only. The table records roughly 150,000 clones, 88% of them present only once. Sequencing was performed on peripheral blood. These receptors originate from a man in his forties or fifties who had recovered from COVID-19.

The chain joins TRBV29-1 to TRBJ2-2, with D hard to call. Deletions cut 0 bases from V and 4 bases from J, with 12 bases between. Germline values: CDR1 SQVTM, CDR2 ANQGSEA. The CDR3 covers 15 residues. In nucleotides, the CDR3 is TGCAGCGTTGAAGATCTGATGGCAGGCACCGGGGAGCTGTTTTTT. This translates into CSVEDLMAGTGELFF.

This chain links TRBV9 with TRBJ1-3; D gene unclear. The CDR3 is made up of 16 amino acids. Germline V CDR1 and CDR2: SGDLS, YYNGEE. V was clipped by 0 bases and J by 3 bases, with 13 bases between them. The CDR3 is CASSVGPGTVGNTIYF. The CDR3 DNA reads as TGTGCCAGCAGCGTAGGCCCCGGTACAGTTGGAAACACCATATATTTT.

The rearrangement uses TRBV4-1 and TRBJ1-2, with a weak D call TRBD1 (5 bases). Deletions cut 3 bases from V and 7 bases from J, with 21 bases between. The CDR3 consists of 16 residues. The germline V gene encodes CDR1 MGHRA and CDR2 YSYEKL. This CDR3 reads CASSQSSAAGRGGYTF. The DNA of the CDR3 is TGCGCCAGCAGCCAGTCTTCCGCGGCGGGAAGGGGTGGCTACACCTTC.

The rearrangement links TRBV28 to TRBJ1-3, with D possibly matching TRBD1 (5 bases). The CDR3 has 13 amino acids. V was clipped by 8 bases and J by 0 bases, with 8 bases between them. The germline V gene encodes CDR1 MDHEN and CDR2 SYDVKM. The CDR3 DNA follows: TGTGCCAGCCGGGGGGGCTCTGGAAACACCATATATTTT. It specifies CASRGGSGNTIYF.

The rearrangement uses TRBV4-1 and TRBJ2-3, with TRBD2 matching 10 bases. The CDR3 sequence is 17 residues long. Losses at the gene ends were 2 bases for V and 1 base for J; bases not matched to a gene: 6. Germline values: CDR1 MGHRA, CDR2 YSYEKL. CDR3 in DNA: TGCGCCAGCAGCCAACCAAGTACTAGCGGGGGCACAGATACGCAGTATTTT. Protein: CASSQPSTSGGTDTQYF.